This T cell receptor beta chain was sequenced for a study of T cell repertoires in cytomegalovirus infection. Trimming cost V 0 bases and J 2 bases; bases outside gene matches: 7. The length of the CDR3 is 16 residues. Germline CDR1 reads SGHVS; CDR2 reads FNYEAQ. TCRdb reprocessed the reads via MiXCR and lists one record per CDR3 protein. Of some 200,000 distinct CDR3 sequences in the sample, about 39% were seen once. A few counts support this clonotype. As yet, its antigen is unknown. Study findings and constraints: There were HLA-C-restricted CMV-specific TCR beta clonotypes dominating the ex vivo response.

This sequence was found in a human donor in good health (CMV status not recorded). Some clones in this sample may be carry-over from other donors' samples. Material: CD8+ T cells from cultured PBMCs, obtained from culture after CMV antigen stimulation. V is TRBV7-6 and J is TRBJ2-7; 7 bases map to TRBD1. CDR3 sequence reads: CASSLALTGATYEQYF. The DNA for the CDR3 is TGTGCCAGCAGCTTAGCGCTTACAGGGGCGACCTACGAGCAGTACTTC.